A single sample gave rise to the 28 T cell receptor beta chains below, sequenced in a study of blood T cell repertoires in COVID-19. This table comes from immunoSEQ multiplex PCR, and its TCRdb copy is limited to in-frame clones, with some not included. The sample lists roughly 200,000 clones; approximately 82% were seen once. Sequencing was performed on PBMCs or T cells enriched from blood (not recorded which). The receptors were gathered from a woman in her fifties or sixties with acute COVID-19.

The V and J genes are TRBV4-3 and TRBJ2-1; 9 nucleotides agree with TRBD1. CDR3 length: 15 residues. The trim removed 5 bases at V and 5 bases at J, leaving 7 bases unmatched. CDR1 is LGHNA and CDR2 is YSLEER in the germline V gene. In nucleotides, the CDR3 is TGCGCCAGCAGCGTGGACAGGGGAAATGACAATGAGCAGTTCTTC. Translated: CASSVDRGNDNEQFF.

The chain joins TRBV4-2 to TRBJ1-2, with 7 nucleotides matching TRBD1. The J segment lost 0 bases and the V segment lost 0 bases, leaving 4 bases of the junction unmatched. In germline, CDR1 is LGHNA, CDR2 YNFKEQ. The CDR3 contains 16 residues. CDR3 coding DNA: TGTGCCAGCAGCCAAGATCACCAGGGGGCTAACTATGGCTACACCTTC. Its protein is CASSQDHQGANYGYTF.

This chain connects TRBV4-3 to TRBJ2-2; 8 bases are a match to TRBD2. In germline, CDR1 is LGHNA, CDR2 YSLEER. The V segment lost 6 bases and the J segment 3 bases; nucleotides outside the gene matches: 3. This CDR3 is built from 14 residues. CDR3 DNA sequence: TGCGCCAGCAGTACCGGGGGGGACACCGGGGAGCTGTTTTTT. It encodes CASSTGGDTGELFF.

The chain uses TRBV2 and TRBJ2-1; 8 nucleotides agree with TRBD2. The CDR3 is 16 amino acids. The J segment lost 9 bases and the V segment lost 1 base, leaving 11 bases of the junction unmatched. The germline gives CDR1 SNHLY, CDR2 FYNNEI. The CDR3 here is CASSEGTGTSGVEQFF. Here the CDR3 DNA reads TGTGCCAGCAGTGAAGGAACCGGGACTAGTGGGGTTGAGCAGTTCTTC.

V usage is TRBV7-2 and J usage is TRBJ2-4, with a tentative D call TRBD1 (5 bases). Deletions cut 0 bases from V and 0 bases from J, with 12 bases between. The CDR3 has 17 residues. The germline V gene has CDR1 SGHTA and CDR2 FQGNSA. CDR3 nucleotide sequence: TGTGCCAGCAGCTTAGCTGGGGCGGAAACAGCCAAAAACATTCAGTACTTC. Translation: CASSLAGAETAKNIQYF.

The V gene is TRBV10-2, the J gene TRBJ2-5; 11 bases align to TRBD2. The junction had 3 bases not matched to a gene; V was cut back by 5 bases and J by 4 bases. The germline V gene has CDR1 WSHSY and CDR2 SAAADI. The CDR3 length is 14 residues. CDR3 sequence reads: CASSSTSGTETQYF. In DNA, the CDR3 is TGCGCCAGCAGTTCGACTAGCGGGACAGAGACCCAGTACTTC.

This clone has a handful of counts. V is TRBV5-1 and J is TRBJ2-3, with TRBD2 matching 7 bases. The CDR3 has 18 amino acids. V lost 0 bases and J lost 2; bases outside the gene matches: 12. CDR1 is SGHRS, CDR2 YFSETQ, per germline. For the CDR3, the DNA is TGCGCCAGCAGCTTGGGGCTCCGGCGAGCGGGAAACACAGATACGCAGTATTTT. It yields the protein CASSLGLRRAGNTDTQYF.

The rearrangement uses TRBV18 and TRBJ1-1, with a weak D call TRBD1 (6 bases). CDR3 length equals 18 residues. Germline V gene data show CDR1 as KGHSH and CDR2 as LQKENI. The germline V and J ends were trimmed by 2 bases and 5 bases, with 24 bases remaining between them. The CDR3 coding sequence is TGTGCCAGCTCACCAGGGCTGGGGGCCCCTACCCATGGGACTGAAGCTTTCTTT. It codes for CASSPGLGAPTHGTEAFF.

This clone was seen just once. The V gene is TRBV10-1, the J gene TRBJ1-5; D not resolved. Germline V gives CDR1 WNHNN, CDR2 SYGVQD (reference sequence). The CDR3 length is 13 residues. Trimming stripped 4 bases from V and 6 bases from J, with 10 bases between. CDR3 in amino acids: CASSVTIGQPQHF. As DNA, the CDR3 is TGCGCCAGCAGTGTAACTATAGGTCAGCCCCAGCATTTT.

This chain joins TRBV11-2 and TRBJ1-1; 7 bases match TRBD1. Germline CDR1 and CDR2: SGHAT and FQNNGV. The junction had 8 bases not matched to a gene; V was cut back by 5 bases and J by 8 bases. This CDR3 region has 13 residues. The CDR3 DNA sequence: TGTGCCAGCAGCAACCAAATACAGGGGGAAGCTTTCTTT. It is translated as CASSNQIQGEAFF.

The chain links TRBV7-2 to TRBJ1-1, with a weak D call TRBD1 (6 bases). The V end was cut by 3 bases, the J end by 5 bases, with 16 bases between. The germline V gene has CDR1 SGHTA and CDR2 FQGNSA. The CDR3 loop spans 15 amino acids. The chain's CDR3 is CASSFGGRGGTEAFF. DNA for the CDR3: TGTGCCAGCAGCTTCGGGGGGCGTGGGGGTACTGAAGCTTTCTTT.

This chain joins TRBV27 and TRBJ1-1; D might be TRBD1 (5 bases). V lost 7 bases to trimming and J lost 7 bases, with 25 bases between them. This CDR3 spans 16 amino acids. CDR1 MNHEY and CDR2 SMNVEV come from the germline V gene (reference sequence). DNA for the CDR3: TGTGCCAGCACCTGGGGGGGAAATTTGGAGTTGGGTGAAGCTTTCTTT. Its translation: CASTWGGNLELGEAFF.

The CDR3 coding sequence is TGTGCCAGCAGTTTATTGGAACTAGCGGAGGCCTTAGATACGCAGTATTTT. Its translation: CASSLLELAEALDTQYF. This sequence joins TRBV27 and TRBJ2-3, with 8 nucleotides matching TRBD2. The V gene end was trimmed by 1 base and the J gene end by 5 bases; junction bases not matched to a gene: 11. The CDR3 loop spans 17 amino acids. The germline gives CDR1 MNHEY, CDR2 SMNVEV (reference sequence).

V usage is TRBV2 and J usage is TRBJ2-2, with TRBD2 matching over 9 bases. The CDR3 is 13 residues long. The ends lost 9 bases at V and 6 bases at J; junction bases unmatched: 5. Germline V gives CDR1 SNHLY, CDR2 FYNNEI. The CDR3 DNA reads as TGTGCCAGGGAGGGACTAGCTGCCGGGGAGCTGTTTTTT. Encoded protein: CAREGLAAGELFF.

This chain uses TRBV4-3 with TRBJ1-5; tentatively, D is TRBD1 (6 bases). Germline CDR1 and CDR2: LGHNA and YSLEER. The CDR3 contains 14 residues. The ends were cut back, 2 bases at V and 5 bases at J, with 10 bases in the middle. The CDR3: CASSQLGGYQPQHF. The CDR3 bases are TGCGCCAGCAGCCAATTAGGGGGTTATCAGCCCCAGCATTTT.

The chain joins TRBV2 to TRBJ1-4, with a possible D match to TRBD1 (5 bases). This CDR3 has 13 amino acids. CDR1 and CDR2 (germline): SNHLY, FYNNEI. Trimming cost V 9 bases and J 4 bases, with 12 bases left between them. CDR3 sequence (DNA): TGTGCCAGTCTGCAGGGCGTTAATGAAAAACTGTTTTTT. Translated: CASLQGVNEKLFF.

There are a few counts of this clone. The chain joins TRBV28 to TRBJ2-3; TRBD1 is a possible D gene (7 bases). Per germline, CDR1 MDHEN and CDR2 SYDVKM. The CDR3 length is 14 residues. V was cut by 8 bases and J by 0 bases, with 12 bases left in between. The CDR3 loop reads CASAGQRSTDTQYF. Written as DNA, the CDR3 is TGTGCCAGCGCGGGACAGCGAAGCACAGATACGCAGTATTTT.

In DNA form, the CDR3 reads TGTGCCAGCAGGGGACCGGGACAGGGGGCTATGGCCAAAAACATTCAGTACTTC. Translated, it gives CASRGPGQGAMAKNIQYF. The chain joins TRBV27 to TRBJ2-4; TRBD1 matches 12 bases. Germline values: CDR1 MNHEY, CDR2 SMNVEV (reference sequence). After removal of 6 bases from V and 1 base from J, the junction contained 10 bases not matched to a gene. This CDR3 has 18 residues.

This chain uses TRBV18 with TRBJ1-2, with 9 bases matching TRBD1. Germline V lookup: CDR1 KGHSH, CDR2 LQKENI. The CDR3 contains 13 residues. The V gene end was trimmed by 4 bases and the J gene end by 3 bases; junction bases not matched to a gene: 0. For the CDR3, the DNA is TGTGCCAGCTCACGACAGGGGGACTATGGCTACACCTTC. This encodes CASSRQGDYGYTF.

The chain links TRBV29-1 to TRBJ1-5, with TRBD1 identical over 12 bases. Germline assignment: CDR1 SQVTM and CDR2 ANQGSEA. J was trimmed by 9 bases and V by 5 bases; bases with no gene match: 8. The CDR3 runs to 14 residues. CDR3 sequence reads: CSVRDRGPSTPQHF. The CDR3, as DNA: TGCAGCGTTAGGGACAGGGGGCCTAGCACGCCCCAGCATTTT. Full variable domain (rest looked up from reference TRBV29-1 and TRBJ1-5): SAVISQKPSRDICQRGTSLTIQCQVDSQVTMMFWYRQQPGQSLTLIATANQGSEATYESGFVIDKFPISRPNLTFSTLTVSNMSPEDSSIYLCSVRDRGPSTPQHFGDGTRLSIL.

In this sample, this clone turned up many times. V and J are TRBV9 and TRBJ1-1; perhaps TRBD1 as D (5 bases). CDR3 size: 13 residues. Trimming pared 0 bases from V and 5 bases from J, leaving 8 bases between. CDR1 is SGDLS, CDR2 YYNGEE, per germline. The CDR3 loop is CASSVANRTEAFF. CDR3 coding DNA: TGTGCCAGCAGCGTAGCTAACAGGACTGAAGCTTTCTTT. The complete variable domain, with remaining parts taken from reference TRBV9 and TRBJ1-1, reads DSGVTQTPKHLITATGQRVTLRCSPRSGDLSVYWYQQSLDQGLQFLIQYYNGEERAKGNILERFSAQQFPDLHSELNLSSLELGDSALYFCASSVANRTEAFFGQGTRLTVV.

The V and J genes are TRBV7-2 and TRBJ2-5, with TRBD2 identical over 10 bases. Germline loops: CDR1 SGHTA, CDR2 FQGNSA. The CDR3 sequence is 15 residues long. V lost 2 bases to trimming and J lost 4 bases; unmatched junction nucleotides: 4. The CDR3, as DNA: TGTGCCAGCAGCTTACCCCTAGCGGGAGCAGAGACCCAGTACTTC. This sequence encodes CASSLPLAGAETQYF.

This clone was picked up one time. The rearrangement uses TRBV4-3 and TRBJ2-1; 13 bases are shared with TRBD2. The CDR3 spans 21 residues. Per the germline V gene, CDR1 is LGHNA and CDR2 is YSLEER. After removal of 1 base from V and 0 bases from J, the junction contained 12 bases not matched to a gene. Here the CDR3 reads CASSQVPGTSGILSSYNEQFF. The CDR3 DNA follows: TGCGCCAGCAGCCAAGTGCCGGGGACTAGCGGGATTCTTTCCTCCTACAATGAGCAGTTCTTC.

The gene calls are TRBV9 and TRBJ2-1; D is possibly TRBD2 (5 bases). The CDR3 extends over 16 amino acids. V was pared by 0 bases and J by 3 bases, with 13 bases between. Germline lookup yields CDR1 SGDLS and CDR2 YYNGEE. This CDR3 reads CASSVVRGNLYNEQFF. The CDR3 DNA follows: TGTGCCAGCAGCGTAGTACGGGGAAACCTCTACAATGAGCAGTTCTTC.

The genes are TRBV19 and TRBJ1-6; D is possibly TRBD1 (6 bases). Germline V gene lookup returns CDR1 LNHDA and CDR2 SQIVND (reference sequence). This CDR3 region has 13 residues. V lost 4 bases to trimming and J lost 7 bases, with 8 bases between them. The CDR3 region has the DNA TGTGCCAGTAGTACCACAGGGAATTCACCCCTCCACTTT. This encodes CASSTTGNSPLHF.

The rearrangement joins TRBV4-3 to TRBJ2-5, with 8 positions matching TRBD2. Trimming cost V 4 bases and J 5 bases; bases outside gene matches: 6. The CDR3 runs 14 residues. The germline gives CDR1 LGHNA, CDR2 YSLEER. CDR3 bases: TGCGCCAGCAGCCTTAGCGGGGCCGGGGAGACCCAGTACTTC. It is translated as CASSLSGAGETQYF.

V usage is TRBV11-2 and J usage is TRBJ2-7, with TRBD2 identical over 7 bases. CDR1 SGHAT and CDR2 FQNNGV come from the germline V gene. With V trimmed by 2 bases and J by 6 bases, 7 bases remained unmatched. The CDR3 has 14 residues. The CDR3 nucleotides are TGTGCCAGCAGCTTACTGCGGGAGATAGGCGAGCAGTACTTC. Translated: CASSLLREIGEQYF.

The V and J genes are TRBV19 and TRBJ1-1; 8 bases line up with TRBD1. The CDR3 extends over 14 amino acids. The V gene end was trimmed by 5 bases and the J gene end by 4 bases; junction bases not matched to a gene: 6. Germline-derived CDR1 and CDR2 are LNHDA and SQIVND (reference sequence). As DNA, the CDR3 is TGTGCCAGTAGTCTATCGACAGGGGCCACTGAAGCTTTCTTT. Its protein is CASSLSTGATEAFF.